One and the same sample provided the 25 T cell receptor beta chains below, sequenced in a study of tumor and adjacent non-tumor tissue in lung cancer. TCRbeta libraries were built with three rounds of nested PCR, modified from ARM-PCR. MiXCR was run by TCRdb on the multiplex PCR reads, yielding one entry per CDR3 protein. Of fewer than 80,000 distinct CDR3 sequences listed, under 70% are singletons. This sample's RNA came from whole unsorted tissue. Sequenced material: lung tumor tissue. Source of these receptors: a woman in her 70s with non-small cell lung cancer.

Of note for this clonotype: Given the absence of the conserved phenylalanine or tryptophan at the CDR3 end, a read error is likely. The chain links TRBV11-3 to TRBJ2-3; D is perhaps TRBD2 (6 bases). Germline CDR1 is SGHNT and CDR2 is YENEEA. The CDR3 is 15 residues long. The CDR3 sequence is CTSSLDGQAGDTQYY. The DNA for the CDR3 is TGTACCAGCAGCTTAGATGGACAAGCGGGAGATACGCAGTATTAT.

As regards this clonotype: Germline is not matched at one junction end, which may reflect a read error. The chain joins TRBV12-3 or TRBV12-4 to TRBJ2-2, with 8 nucleotides matching TRBD2. This CDR3 has 16 residues. CDR3: CASSRLASPNTGELFF. CDR3 sequence (DNA): TGTGCCAGCAGCCGACTAGCGTCCCCGAATACCGGGGAGCTGTTTTTT.

Only a few counts were recorded for this clonotype. The conserved closing phenylalanine or tryptophan is absent in this CDR3, likely reflecting a read error. The chain carries TRBV11-1 and TRBJ2-1; D unresolved. CDR1 and CDR2 (germline): SGHAT, FQDESV (reference sequence). The CDR3 length is 13 residues. V lost 4 bases and J 9 bases, leaving 13 bases between the germline ends. CDR3 protein: CASSYLSWGEQFL. The CDR3 DNA follows: TGTGCCAGCAGCTACCTTTCCTGGGGTGAGCAGTTCCTC.

The sample holds one count of this clonotype. CDR3 bases: TGCAGCGTTTGGGCCCATACAGGATCGAGGGACACTGAAGCTTTCTTT. It codes for CSVWAHTGSRDTEAFF. This sequence joins TRBV29-1 and TRBJ1-1; possible D gene TRBD1, 5 bases. Germline CDR1 SQVTM, CDR2 ANQGSEA. V shed 5 bases and J shed 3 bases, with 22 bases lying between them. The CDR3 spans 16 residues. The full variable domain, its missing parts supplied by reference TRBV29-1 and TRBJ1-1, is SAVISQKPSRDICQRGTSLTIQCQVDSQVTMMFWYRQQPGQSLTLIATANQGSEATYESGFVIDKFPISRPNLTFSTLTVSNMSPEDSSIYLCSVWAHTGSRDTEAFFGQGTRLTVV.

The rearrangement uses TRBV6-5 and TRBJ2-1; weak D call: TRBD2 (5 bases). Trimming took off 8 bases at V and 7 bases at J, with 21 bases between the two ends. CDR1 is MNHEY and CDR2 is SVGAGI in the germline V gene. The CDR3 is 15 amino acids. The CDR3 DNA reads TGTGCCAGCGGCCTACTAGAGGGAGTGGCGAATGAGCAGTTCTTC. Its protein product is CASGLLEGVANEQFF.

Regarding this clonotype: A read error may be the cause here, since a much bigger clone is one base away. The rearrangement uses TRBV28 and TRBJ2-2; TRBD1 agrees at 9 bases. CDR1 is MDHEN and CDR2 is SYDVKM in the germline V gene. CDR3 size: 14 residues. The CDR3 region has the DNA TGTGTCAGCGGACGGACAGGGGACACCGGGGAGCTGTTTTTT. Translating it yields CVSGRTGDTGELFF.

The rearrangement joins TRBV20-1 to TRBJ2-2, with 9 bases aligning to TRBD2. Germline CDR1 reads DFQATT; CDR2 reads SNEGSKA (reference sequence). J was trimmed by 9 bases and V by 3 bases; bases with no gene match: 11. The CDR3 spans 15 residues. The CDR3 DNA sequence: TGCAGTGCTAGTAGGGGGCTAGCGGGAACCAGGGAGCTGTTTTTT. Protein sequence: CSASRGLAGTRELFF.

The sample holds many counts of this clonotype. The chain combines TRBV11-2 with TRBJ1-4; 8 bases match TRBD1. The CDR3 length is 15 residues. The germline V gene encodes CDR1 SGHAT and CDR2 FQNNGV. V lost 2 bases and J lost 6; bases outside the gene matches: 5. CDR3 nucleotides: TGTGCCAGCAGCTTAATGGGGACAGGATATGAAAAACTGTTTTTT. As protein: CASSLMGTGYEKLFF.

This clonotype was seen a single time. The junction departs from germline at one end; a sequencing error may be responsible. CDR3 bases: TGTGTCAGCAGTTTGTGGGGGGGCGACACTGAAACTTTCTTT. It is translated as CVSSLWGGDTETFF. The chain combines TRBV12-3 or TRBV12-4 with TRBJ1-1, with D maybe TRBD1 (6 bases). The CDR3 loop spans 14 amino acids.

In its sample, this clonotype was seen a few times. One end of the junction does not line up with germline, which may come from a read error. This sequence joins TRBV11-3 and TRBJ2-3, with D uncertain. Germline lookup yields CDR1 SGHNT and CDR2 YENEEA. The CDR3 sequence is 14 residues long. In nucleotides, the CDR3 is TGTACCAGCAGCCCCTCGGGTTCCACAGATACGCGGTATTTT. Residues: CTSSPSGSTDTRYF. The full variable domain, completed using reference TRBV11-3 and TRBJ2-3, is EAGVVQSPRYKIIEKKQPVAFWCNPISGHNTLYWYLQNLGQGPELLIRYENEEAVDDSQLPKDRFSAERLKGVDSTLKIQPAELGDSAVYLCTSSPSGSTDTRYFGPGTRLTVL.

Only one count was recorded for this clonotype. Mismatch with germline at one junction end may stem from a read error. The gene calls are TRBV5-4 and TRBJ1-1; TRBD1 might be the D (5 bases). Germline CDR1 and CDR2: SGHNT and YYREEE (reference sequence). The CDR3 runs 14 residues. In DNA form, the CDR3 reads TGTTCCAGTAGGGACGCACGGGGGAGGGCTGAAGCTATCTTT. It encodes CSSRDARGRAEAIF.

Comment on this clonotype: The junction and the germline gene differ at one end; a read error may be behind it. The genes are TRBV6-6 and TRBJ1-1; the D gene is possibly TRBD1 (6 bases). In germline, CDR1 is MNHNY, CDR2 SVGAGI (reference sequence). The CDR3 totals 14 residues. CDR3 loop: CASVPGQRNTEAFF. CDR3 nucleotide sequence: TGTGCCAGCGTCCCTGGACAGAGGAACACTGAAGCATTCTTT.

The chain uses TRBV6-5 and TRBJ2-2; 8 nucleotides match TRBD1. Unmatched junction bases numbered 8, after V lost 6 bases and J lost 5 bases. The CDR3 runs 15 residues. CDR1 is MNHEY and CDR2 is SVGAGI in the germline V gene. CDR3 nucleotide sequence: TGTGCCAGCAGGGGGTGGGACAGGAGTACCGGGGAGCTGTTTTTT. Translating gives CASRGWDRSTGELFF.

As regards this clonotype: Because it lacks the conserved phenylalanine or tryptophan at the end, this CDR3 is likely a read error. This chain links TRBV12-3 or TRBV12-4 with TRBJ1-1; no clear D. The CDR3 extends over 14 amino acids. Trimming stripped 6 bases from V and 1 base from J, with 12 bases between. CDR3 amino acids: CASRVESRNTEAFS. The DNA of the CDR3 is TGTGCCAGCAGGGTGGAGTCGAGGAACACTGAAGCTTTCTCT.

Note on this clonotype: Being one base from a much bigger clone, this may be a read error. The chain links TRBV28 to TRBJ1-2; D ambiguous. The germline V gene has CDR1 MDHEN and CDR2 SYDVKM. The CDR3 spans 11 residues. The CDR3 region is CTSSLRMGYTF. The CDR3 DNA follows: TGTACCAGCAGTTTAAGGATGGGCTACACCTTC.

The CDR3 loop is CSAMRSSNQPQHF. The CDR3, as DNA: TGCAGTGCTATGCGTTCCAGCAATCAGCCCCAGCATTTT. The genes are TRBV20-1 and TRBJ1-5; D not resolved. CDR3 size: 13 residues. The V gene lost 4 bases and the J gene lost 1 base, with 8 bases spanning the gap. Germline values: CDR1 DFQATT, CDR2 SNEGSKA (reference sequence).

In regard to this clonotype: Relative to the germline gene, one junction end is altered; a read error may explain this. This chain joins TRBV29-1 and TRBJ2-1; tentative D call: TRBD2 (5 bases). This CDR3 has 15 residues. Germline loops: CDR1 SQVTM, CDR2 ANQGSEA. CDR3 in amino acids: CNVEATGKIYNEQFF. The CDR3 DNA reads TGCAACGTTGAAGCTACCGGGAAGATCTACAATGAGCAGTTCTTC.

For this clonotype: The CDR3 does not end in the conserved phenylalanine or tryptophan, so this is likely a read error. V and J are TRBV24-1 and TRBJ2-1, with 11 positions matching TRBD2. Trimming took 5 bases from V and 8 from J; bases not matched to a gene: 10. This CDR3 has 16 amino acids. The germline V gene has CDR1 KGHDR and CDR2 SFDVKD. The CDR3 region is CATSVDGLAGEDEQFL. In DNA, the CDR3 is TGTGCCACCAGTGTCGACGGACTAGCGGGTGAGGATGAGCAGTTCCTC.

This clonotype was recorded many times. The chain joins TRBV5-5 to TRBJ2-5, with 7 bases that match TRBD2. Per germline, CDR1 SGHKS and CDR2 YYEKEE (reference sequence). Trimming removed 0 bases from V and 4 bases from J; junction bases left unmatched: 12. CDR3 length equals 17 residues. CDR3 in DNA: TGTGCCAGCAGCTTGGCAGGAGGGCTAGCGGATAGAGAGACCCAGTACTTC. Its translation: CASSLAGGLADRETQYF.

The chain couples TRBV29-1 to TRBJ1-4; TRBD1 aligns across 8 bases. With V trimmed by 0 bases and J by 9 bases, 9 bases remained unmatched. This CDR3 region has 15 residues. From germline, CDR1 is SQVTM and CDR2 ANQGSEA. The DNA of the CDR3 is TGCAGCGTTGAAGACGCAGGGGGCGTAACTCAAAAACTGTTTTTT. Its protein is CSVEDAGGVTQKLFF.

The chain joins TRBV29-1 to TRBJ2-3, with D perhaps matching TRBD2 (6 bases). Germline-derived CDR1 and CDR2 are SQVTM and ANQGSEA. The CDR3 is 13 amino acids. The CDR3 spells CNVGREFTDTQYF. CDR3 in DNA: TGCAACGTGGGCCGGGAGTTTACAGATACGCAGTATTTT.

Remarks on this clonotype: It is likely a read error, because the conserved phenylalanine at the end of the CDR3 is missing. The chain carries TRBV6-5 and TRBJ2-5, with 7 bases matching TRBD2. V dropped 0 bases and J dropped 2; count of bases not matched to a gene: 6. The length of the CDR3 is 16 residues. Germline CDR1 reads MNHEY; CDR2 reads SVGAGI. CDR3 DNA sequence: TGTGCCAGCAGTTACTCGGGGACGGGAGGACAAGAGACCCAGTACTTG. It encodes CASSYSGTGGQETQYL.

Of note for this clonotype: Being one base from a much bigger clone, this may be a read error. The chain recombines TRBV2 with TRBJ1-4; perhaps TRBD1 as D (5 bases). From germline, CDR1 is SNHLY and CDR2 FYNNEI. Deletions cut 6 bases from V and 6 bases from J, with 14 bases between. This CDR3 is built from 14 residues. CDR3 amino acids: CASSGSGGDEKLFF. The CDR3 region has the DNA TGTGCCAGCAGCGGGTCTGGAGGGGATGAAAAACTGTTTTTT.

Note on this clonotype: Given a much more abundant clone one base away, this may be a read error. This chain links TRBV13 with TRBJ2-2, with 8 bases that match TRBD2. This CDR3 comprises 16 residues. CDR1 is PRHDT and CDR2 is FYEKMQ in the germline V gene (reference sequence). The CDR3 spells CPSSLTSGGRIGELFF. DNA of the CDR3: TGTCCCAGCAGCTTAACCTCGGGGGGGCGCATCGGGGAGCTGTTTTTT.

Comments on this clonotype: Relative to the germline gene, one junction end is altered; a read error may explain this. The chain joins TRBV4-2 to TRBJ1-1; perhaps TRBD1 as D (5 bases). The CDR3 length is 17 residues. The germline CDR1 and CDR2 sequences are LGHNA and YNFKEQ. The CDR3 DNA reads TGTGCCAGTAGCCAAGATCTGGCGGACGTGGCGGACACTGAAGCTCTCTTT. It is translated as CASSQDLADVADTEALF.